The 21 T cell receptor beta chains below were found in one sample sequenced in a study of T-cell memory formation after mild COVID-19. Using its own MiXCR run on the 5' RACE reads, TCRdb lists one record per CDR3 protein. The table shows 350,000 to 450,000 distinct CDR3 sequences, with 13% to 15% occurring only once. The specimen sequenced was PBMCs or a T cell subset sorted from them (not recorded which). The receptors come from a man between 18 and 35 years old who had mild COVID-19 (a few samples of this study predate the infection). Cell type and time point are not known.

The sample holds a few counts of this clonotype. The chain carries TRBV5-6 and TRBJ1-6; TRBD1 agrees at 9 bases. CDR1 SGHDT and CDR2 YYEEEE come from the germline V gene. The CDR3 runs to 15 residues. J was trimmed by 10 bases and V by 4 bases; bases with no gene match: 9. The CDR3 protein is CASSRLQGARSPLHF. The CDR3 DNA sequence: TGTGCCAGCAGCCGCTTACAGGGGGCAAGATCACCCCTCCACTTT.

This clonotype was picked up many times. This rearrangement joins TRBV11-2 to TRBJ2-7; possible D gene TRBD1, 6 bases. CDR1 SGHAT and CDR2 FQNNGV come from the germline V gene. This CDR3 is 12 amino acids long. Trimming shortened V by 6 bases and J by 6 bases, and 12 bases separated the two germline ends. CDR3 amino acids: CASSPTGLEQYF. The CDR3 nucleotides read TGTGCCAGCAGTCCAACAGGGCTCGAGCAGTACTTC. Full variable domain (missing parts from reference TRBV11-2 and TRBJ2-7): EAGVAQSPRYKIIEKRQSVAFWCNPISGHATLYWYQQILGQGPKLLIQFQNNGVVDDSQLPKDRFSAERLKGVDSTLKIQPAKLEDSAVYLCASSPTGLEQYFGPGTRLTVT.

This clonotype has a handful of counts. The V and J genes are TRBV2 and TRBJ2-3, with D possibly matching TRBD2 (5 bases). CDR1 and CDR2 (germline): SNHLY, FYNNEI. The CDR3 runs 12 residues. The V end was cut by 6 bases, the J end by 4 bases, with 8 bases between. The CDR3 loop is CASRERADTQYF. Written as DNA, the CDR3 is TGTGCCAGCAGAGAGAGGGCAGATACGCAGTATTTT.

This clonotype was detected a few times. V and J are TRBV5-1 and TRBJ2-7, with D perhaps matching TRBD2 (6 bases). There are 14 residues in the CDR3. Trimming stripped 2 bases from V and 4 bases from J, with 13 bases between. Germline CDR1 SGHRS, CDR2 YFSETQ. The CDR3 DNA sequence: TGCGCCAGCAGCTTCGGGGGAGATTCTTACGAGCAGTACGTC. Amino acids: CASSFGGDSYEQYV.

This chain joins TRBV7-2 and TRBJ1-1; possibly TRBD1 for D (6 bases). The CDR3 has 16 residues. Germline V gene data show CDR1 as SGHTA and CDR2 as FQGNSA. V gave up 2 bases and J gave up 5 bases, with 18 bases separating them. The CDR3 loop is CASSLNRRRGGTEAFF. CDR3 coding DNA: TGTGCCAGCAGCTTAAATCGAAGGAGGGGGGGGACTGAAGCTTTCTTT.

This chain links TRBV24-1 with TRBJ1-5, with 9 bases fitting TRBD1. Germline V gene sequence: CDR1 KGHDR, CDR2 SFDVKD. V lost 8 bases, J lost 3 bases, and 19 bases stayed unmatched. CDR3 length: 19 amino acids. DNA of the CDR3: TGTGCCACCAACACGACAGGGGGAATTCTGGGGGGCCTCAATCAGCCCCAGCATTTT. The encoded protein is CATNTTGGILGGLNQPQHF.

This clonotype was observed a few times. V gene TRBV7-9 combines with J gene TRBJ1-1; D uncertain. Per the germline V gene, CDR1 is SEHNR and CDR2 is FQNEAQ (reference sequence). Trimming took off 0 bases at V and 9 bases at J, with 14 bases between the two ends. CDR3 size: 14 residues. Here the CDR3 DNA reads TGTGCCAGCAGCTTAGCGGTCGGGCAGCCGCAAGCTTTCTTT. Amino acid sequence: CASSLAVGQPQAFF.

The sample holds many counts of this clonotype. The chain couples TRBV7-2 to TRBJ2-2; 7 bases are shared with TRBD1. CDR3 length: 14 amino acids. Germline CDR1 and CDR2: SGHTA and FQGNSA. The V gene end was trimmed by 2 bases and the J gene end by 5 bases; junction bases not matched to a gene: 2. The CDR3 sequence: CASSLPGGTGELFF. In DNA, the CDR3 is TGTGCCAGCAGCTTACCAGGGGGTACCGGGGAGCTGTTTTTT.

This clonotype was counted a few times. V usage is TRBV29-1 and J usage is TRBJ2-5; the match to TRBD1 covers 8 bases. The junction had 3 bases not matched to a gene; V was cut back by 7 bases and J by 2 bases. This CDR3 region has 12 residues. Per germline, CDR1 SQVTM and CDR2 ANQGSEA. CDR3 amino acids: CSGYRGQETQYF. The CDR3 DNA follows: TGCAGCGGGTACAGGGGGCAAGAGACCCAGTACTTC. The variable domain in full, completed from reference TRBV29-1 and TRBJ2-5, reads SAVISQKPSRDICQRGTSLTIQCQVDSQVTMMFWYRQQPGQSLTLIATANQGSEATYESGFVIDKFPISRPNLTFSTLTVSNMSPEDSSIYLCSGYRGQETQYFGPGTRLLVL.

This clonotype showed up many times. This chain connects TRBV7-2 to TRBJ1-6; D is undetermined. CDR3 length: 11 amino acids. Germline-derived CDR1 and CDR2 are SGHTA and FQGNSA. V lost 5 bases to trimming and J lost 18 bases, with 14 bases between them. The CDR3 region has the DNA TGTGCCAGCAGCGCCTGGGGAGACCACCACTTT. This translates into CASSAWGDHHF. The variable domain in full, completed from reference TRBV7-2 and TRBJ1-6, reads GAGVSQSPSNKVTEKGKDVELRCDPISGHTALYWYRQSLGQGLEFLIYFQGNSAPDKSGLPSDRFSAERTGGSVSTLTIQRTQQEDSAVYLCASSAWGDHHFGNGTRLTVT.

This clonotype was picked up a small number of times. The chain recombines TRBV29-1 with TRBJ1-4; D gene unclear. This CDR3 has 14 amino acids. Germline CDR1 is SQVTM and CDR2 is ANQGSEA. Trimming took 1 base from V and 0 from J, leaving 6 bases between them. The CDR3 region is CSVEVHATNEKLFF. The CDR3 coding sequence is TGCAGCGTTGAAGTTCATGCAACTAATGAAAAACTGTTTTTT.

V gene TRBV21-1 combines with J gene TRBJ2-4; TRBD2, as called in the table, went unchecked against the DNA. TRBV21-1 is marked as a pseudogene. The CDR3 consists of 18 residues. The CDR3 region is CASCKGQRRDYPENIQYF. The CDR3 DNA follows: TGTGCCAGCTGCAAGGGCCAGAGGAGGGACTACCCAGAAAACATTCAGTACTTC.

This clonotype was counted ten times or more. J is TRBJ2-1 and V is TRBV7-3, with 9 nucleotides matching TRBD2. The CDR3 consists of 14 residues. Trimming removed 2 bases from V and 7 bases from J; junction bases left unmatched: 3. Germline CDR1 is SGHTA and CDR2 is FQGTGA. The CDR3 sequence: CASSLEREANEQFF. CDR3 bases: TGTGCCAGCAGCTTAGAGCGGGAGGCAAATGAGCAGTTCTTC. Looking up the rest from reference TRBV7-3 and TRBJ2-1 gives the full variable domain: GAGVSQTPSNKVTEKGKYVELRCDPISGHTALYWYRQSLGQGPEFLIYFQGTGAADDSGLPNDRFFAVRPEGSVSTLKIQRTERGDSAVYLCASSLEREANEQFFGPGTRLTVL.

The rearrangement uses TRBV10-3 and TRBJ2-2, with D perhaps TRBD1 (7 bases). Trimming removed 7 bases from V and 5 bases from J, with 23 bases in between. This CDR3 contains 17 residues. Germline lookup yields CDR1 ENHRY and CDR2 SYGVKD. The CDR3 DNA is TGTGCCATCACCGCGGGACAGAATGCCTTGAGGACCGGGGAGCTGTTTTTT. It yields the protein CAITAGQNALRTGELFF.

This clonotype was seen ten or more times. The gene calls are TRBV5-1 and TRBJ2-1, with D maybe TRBD2 (5 bases). Per the germline V gene, CDR1 is SGHRS and CDR2 is YFSETQ. The germline V and J ends were trimmed by 2 bases and 7 bases, with 7 bases remaining between them. The CDR3 has 12 residues. This CDR3 reads CASSLLENEQFF. The CDR3 nucleotides read TGCGCCAGCAGCTTACTAGAGAATGAGCAGTTCTTC. The whole variable domain, filled in from reference TRBV5-1 and TRBJ2-1, reads KAGVTQTPRYLIKTRGQQVTLSCSPISGHRSVSWYQQTPGQGLQFLFEYFSETQRNKGNFPGRFSGRQFSNSRSEMNVSTLELGDSALYLCASSLLENEQFFGPGTRLTVL.

This clonotype was counted between two and nine times. The V and J genes are TRBV7-9 and TRBJ2-4; possible D gene TRBD2, 6 bases. Per germline, CDR1 SEHNR and CDR2 FQNEAQ (reference sequence). This CDR3 contains 15 residues. V lost 4 bases to trimming and J lost 7 bases, with 17 bases between them. DNA for the CDR3: TGTGCCAGCAGCTCCTCTAGAGGCGGAGGGAACATTCAGTACTTC. This gives the protein CASSSSRGGGNIQYF. The whole variable domain, filled in from reference TRBV7-9 and TRBJ2-4, reads DTGVSQNPRHKITKRGQNVTFRCDPISEHNRLYWYRQTLGQGPEFLTYFQNEAQLEKSRLLSDRFSAERPKGSFSTLEIQRTEQGDSAMYLCASSSSRGGGNIQYFGAGTRLSVL.

This clonotype was recorded at least ten times. The V call is TRBV6-2 or TRBV6-3, the J call TRBJ2-1; 7 bases map to TRBD1. With 6 bases clipped from V and 0 bases from J, the junction kept 8 bases outside the gene matches. The CDR3 covers 16 residues. Germline V lookup: CDR1 MNHEY, CDR2 SVGEGT. The CDR3 sequence is CASRTIQGSSYNEQFF. The CDR3 region has the DNA TGTGCCAGCAGAACGATACAGGGGAGCTCCTACAATGAGCAGTTCTTC.

This clonotype turned up a few times. V is TRBV6-5 and J is TRBJ2-7; 11 nucleotides match TRBD1. V was clipped by 5 bases and J by 0 bases; unmatched bases: 9. Per germline, CDR1 MNHEY and CDR2 SVGAGI. This CDR3 contains 17 residues. CDR3 in amino acids: CASSGQGAALSSYEQYF. Written as DNA, the CDR3 is TGTGCCAGCAGTGGACAGGGGGCCGCGTTAAGCTCCTACGAGCAGTACTTC.

This clonotype was detected ten times or more. The chain joins TRBV7-9 to TRBJ1-6, with a weak D call TRBD1 (5 bases). The CDR3 covers 15 residues. V lost 3 bases to trimming and J lost 7 bases, with 13 bases between them. Germline assignment: CDR1 SEHNR and CDR2 FQNEAQ (reference sequence). The CDR3 reads CASSFGGEGNSPLHF. As DNA, the CDR3 is TGTGCCAGCAGCTTTGGAGGGGAGGGAAATTCACCCCTCCACTTT.

This clonotype came up a few times. The gene calls are TRBV20-1 and TRBJ1-4, with D perhaps matching TRBD1 (6 bases). The CDR3 is 15 amino acids. Trimming left V 3 bases short and J 1 base short, with 12 bases between. Germline CDR1 DFQATT, CDR2 SNEGSKA (reference sequence). The CDR3 nucleotides read TGCAGTGCTAGGGCGTGGGGACAAACTAATGAAAAACTGTTTTTT. Amino acid sequence: CSARAWGQTNEKLFF.

Only a few counts were recorded for this clonotype. The chain uses TRBV4-1 and TRBJ2-5; unclear D gene. With 1 base removed from V and 0 bases from J, the gap between germline ends came to 9 bases. The CDR3 has 15 amino acids. The germline V gene has CDR1 MGHRA and CDR2 YSYEKL. CDR3 nucleotides: TGCGCCAGCAGCCAAGTCCCCAGTAACCAAGAGACCCAGTACTTC. It encodes CASSQVPSNQETQYF.